This TCR beta chain is drawn from a study of blood T cells in healthy people across ages. Study-wide results and caveats: Higher diversity, along with more naive CD4+ cells, distinguished long-lived donors from aged donors. A roughly linear fall in TCR beta diversity per million T cells was seen with increasing age. TCR beta diversity was tightly associated with the proportion of naive T cells.

A remark on this clonotype: No antigen is known for it.

A J-beta primer mix and a sample-barcoded 5' primer were used in a second PCR of about 7 to 12 cycles. A tag from a template-switch adaptor with 12 random nucleotides marked each cDNA molecule. TCRdb reanalysed the 5' RACE reads using MiXCR and keeps one entry per CDR3 protein. The sample has 660,000 or so distinct CDR3 sequences; roughly 53% are singletons. Losses at the gene ends were 2 bases for V and 2 bases for J; bases not matched to a gene: 6. This CDR3 is built from 15 residues. Looked up from germline, CDR1 is SGHRS and CDR2 is YFSETQ. The V call is TRBV5-1, the J call TRBJ1-1; 7 bases match TRBD1. The sequenced sample was blood. The clonotype comes from a man in his 60s in good health. The CDR3 region has the DNA TGCGCCAGCAGCTTAAGACAGGGAAGAAACACTGAAGCTTTCTTT. It specifies CASSLRQGRNTEAFF. Using reference TRBV5-1 and TRBJ1-1 for the parts outside the CDR3, the full variable domain is KAGVTQTPRYLIKTRGQQVTLSCSPISGHRSVSWYQQTPGQGLQFLFEYFSETQRNKGNFPGRFSGRQFSNSRSEMNVSTLELGDSALYLCASSLRQGRNTEAFFGQGTRLTVV.